This TCR beta chain was retrieved from a study of OX40 agonist ivuxolimab in advanced cancers. Study context: Patients received ivuxolimab, an agonistic anti-OX40 (CD134) antibody. Mean age about 60 years, range about 20 to 85; around 80% male. Overall study results and limits: A proportion of nonresponders additionally exhibited low normalized T-cell clonal expansion. The study did not work out the antigen specificity of the expanded peripheral T cells.

This clone was recorded only once. No antigen is known for it. From germline, CDR1 is SGHRS and CDR2 YFSETQ. CDR3 length equals 18 residues. The V and J ends lost 1 base and 6 bases respectively, with 23 bases between them. Some clones are missing from TCRdb's copy, which holds only in-frame ones; the method was immunoSEQ multiplex PCR. Here the sample spans around 75,000 clones, almost 90% being singletons. The chain has TRBV5-1 and TRBJ2-4, with D tentatively TRBD1 or TRBD2 (5 bases each). The starting material was CD4+ or CD8+ T cells sorted from blood, obtained in a trial of the OX40 agonist ivuxolimab. The sequence came from an adult with an advanced solid tumor such as melanoma, head and neck, liver or kidney cancer. The CDR3 loop is CASSLSVGTRRSRNIQYF. The CDR3 DNA reads as TGCGCCAGCAGCTTGAGTGTAGGGACCCGTAGGAGTAGAAACATTCAGTACTTC.